This is a list of T cell receptor beta chains from one sample in a study of STAT3 mutations in large granular lymphocyte leukemia. Sequencing was performed with immunoSEQ multiplex PCR; in TCRdb, only in-frame clones are kept and a portion is missing. The sample includes 40,000 to 50,000 clones, approximately 78% of them seen just once. The sequencing input was PBMCs. All receptors come from a human donor with T large granular lymphocyte leukemia. Some clones in this sample may be carry-over from other donors' samples. CDR3s include the opening cysteine and the closing phenylalanine or tryptophan. The D gene is left open where the match is weak. Where a row states a size, it is once, few, many or the class of an expanded clone; other rows omit it.

d_gene: TRBD2
len: 15
j_gene: TRBJ2-7
abundance: NA
v_gene: TRBV10-2
CDR3aa: CASSESTSGHYEQYF
CDR3nt: TGCGCCAGCAGTGAGTCCACTAGCGGGCACTACGAGCAGTACTTC

d_gene: TRBD1
len: 18
j_gene: TRBJ2-2
abundance: NA
v_gene: TRBV9
CDR3aa: CASSEREDRGANTGELFF
CDR3nt: TGTGCCAGCAGCGAGAGAGAGGACAGGGGCGCGAACACCGGGGAGCTGTTTTTT

d_gene: NA
len: 12
j_gene: TRBJ1-2
abundance: NA
v_gene: TRBV4-1
CDR3aa: CASSHTSYGYTF
CDR3nt: TGCGCCAGCAGCCATACCTCGTATGGCTACACCTTC

d_gene: NA
len: 15
j_gene: TRBJ2-2
abundance: NA
v_gene: TRBV6-1
CDR3aa: CASRIPGQDTGELFF
CDR3nt: TGTGCCAGCAGGATCCCGGGACAAGACACCGGGGAGCTGTTTTTT

d_gene: TRBD1
len: 17
j_gene: TRBJ1-3
abundance: once
v_gene: TRBV10-3
CDR3aa: CASRDRASVSSGNTIYF
CDR3nt: TGTGCCAGCCGGGACAGGGCGTCGGTATCCTCTGGAAACACCATATATTTT

d_gene: NA
len: 13
j_gene: TRBJ1-1
abundance: once
v_gene: TRBV18
CDR3aa: CASSPPSNTEAFF
CDR3nt: TGTGCCAGCTCACCACCCTCGAACACTGAAGCTTTCTTT

d_gene: NA
len: 15
j_gene: TRBJ2-6
abundance: NA
v_gene: TRBV7-2
CDR3aa: CASSLVGTGANVLTF
CDR3nt: TGTGCCAGCAGCTTAGTGGGCACTGGGGCCAACGTCCTGACTTTC

d_gene: NA
len: 14
j_gene: TRBJ2-5
abundance: NA
v_gene: TRBV5-1
CDR3aa: CASSPQGNQETQYF
CDR3nt: TGCGCCAGCAGCCCACAGGGAAACCAAGAGACCCAGTACTTC

d_gene: NA
len: 14
j_gene: TRBJ2-1
abundance: NA
v_gene: TRBV7-2
CDR3aa: CASSLHKGERWQFF
CDR3nt: TGTGCCAGCAGCTTACACAAGGGGGAGCGGTGGCAGTTCTTC

d_gene: NA
len: 13
j_gene: TRBJ1-1
abundance: NA
v_gene: TRBV5-1
CDR3aa: CASSPEANTEAFF
CDR3nt: TGCGCCAGCAGCCCTGAGGCGAACACTGAAGCTTTCTTT

d_gene: NA
len: 16
j_gene: TRBJ1-2
abundance: NA
v_gene: TRBV4-2
CDR3aa: CASSQDPTVTRYGYTF
CDR3nt: TGTGCCAGCAGCCAAGATCCGACAGTTACTAGGTATGGCTACACCTTC

d_gene: NA
len: 16
j_gene: TRBJ1-1
abundance: NA
v_gene: TRBV13
CDR3aa: CASSLRGSGRNTEAFF
CDR3nt: TGTGCCAGCAGCTTAAGGGGGAGCGGGAGGAACACTGAAGCTTTCTTT

d_gene: NA
len: 18
j_gene: TRBJ2-3
abundance: once
v_gene: TRBV4-1
CDR3aa: CASSQDPAYRASTDTQYF
CDR3nt: TGCGCCAGCAGCCAAGATCCGGCCTACAGGGCTAGCACAGATACGCAGTATTTT

d_gene: NA
len: 16
j_gene: TRBJ2-1
abundance: NA
v_gene: TRBV4-1
CDR3aa: CASSRAGDVSYNEQFF
CDR3nt: TGCGCCAGCAGCCGGGCAGGGGACGTGTCATACAATGAGCAGTTCTTC

d_gene: NA
len: 16
j_gene: TRBJ1-3
abundance: few
v_gene: TRBV7-9
CDR3aa: CASSFGMSLRGNTIYF
CDR3nt: TGTGCCAGCAGCTTCGGTATGTCTTTGAGAGGAAACACCATATATTTT

d_gene: TRBD2
len: 19
j_gene: TRBJ2-3
abundance: once
v_gene: TRBV7-9
CDR3aa: CASSQWLAGGRKKTDTQYF
CDR3nt: TGTGCCAGCAGCCAATGGCTAGCGGGGGGGCGAAAGAAGACAGATACGCAGTATTTT

d_gene: NA
len: 15
j_gene: TRBJ1-5
abundance: NA
v_gene: TRBV6-1
CDR3aa: CASSESVEGNQPQHF
CDR3nt: TGTGCCAGCAGTGAATCAGTGGAGGGAAATCAGCCCCAGCATTTT

d_gene: NA
len: 15
j_gene: TRBJ2-1
abundance: NA
v_gene: TRBV5-1
CDR3aa: CASNSLGGSYNEQFF
CDR3nt: TGCGCCAGCAACAGTCTCGGGGGCTCCTACAATGAGCAGTTCTTC

d_gene: NA
len: 13
j_gene: TRBJ1-5
abundance: NA
v_gene: TRBV28
CDR3aa: CASSLKTYQPQHF
CDR3nt: TGTGCCAGCAGTTTAAAAACGTATCAGCCCCAGCATTTT

d_gene: NA
len: 15
j_gene: TRBJ2-5
abundance: NA
v_gene: TRBV28
CDR3aa: CASSSRRGRQETQYF
CDR3nt: TGTGCCAGCAGTTCCAGGCGTGGCCGCCAAGAGACCCAGTACTTC

d_gene: NA
len: 16
j_gene: TRBJ1-2
abundance: NA
v_gene: TRBV27
CDR3aa: CASSLSIEFAEWGYTF
CDR3nt: TGTGCCAGCAGTTTGAGCATAGAGTTCGCGGAGTGGGGCTACACCTTC

d_gene: NA
len: 17
j_gene: TRBJ2-1
abundance: NA
v_gene: TRBV5-1
CDR3aa: CASSWRSGEVGNYEQFF
CDR3nt: TGCGCCAGCAGCTGGAGAAGCGGAGAGGTAGGCAATTATGAGCAGTTCTTC

d_gene: NA
len: 10
j_gene: TRBJ2-7
abundance: NA
v_gene: TRBV2
CDR3aa: CASGAYEQYF
CDR3nt: TGTGCCAGCGGCGCTTACGAGCAGTACTTC

d_gene: NA
len: 14
j_gene: TRBJ2-7
abundance: NA
v_gene: TRBV5-4
CDR3aa: CASSSKRGAYEQYF
CDR3nt: TGTGCCAGCAGCTCCAAAAGGGGTGCCTACGAGCAGTACTTC

d_gene: NA
len: 17
j_gene: TRBJ2-3
abundance: once
v_gene: TRBV5-1
CDR3aa: CASSLAATGTRTDTQYF
CDR3nt: TGCGCCAGCAGCTTGGCCGCGACCGGAACTCGCACAGATACGCAGTATTTT

d_gene: TRBD1
len: 13
j_gene: TRBJ2-1
abundance: few
v_gene: TRBV12-5
CDR3aa: CASGLNRGDEQFF
CDR3nt: TGTGCTAGTGGTTTGAACAGGGGCGATGAGCAGTTCTTC

d_gene: TRBD1
len: 16
j_gene: TRBJ2-1
abundance: NA
v_gene: TRBV25-1
CDR3aa: CASMRGGQGTYNEQFF
CDR3nt: TGTGCCAGCATGAGAGGGGGACAGGGTACCTACAATGAGCAGTTCTTC

d_gene: TRBD1
len: 14
j_gene: TRBJ2-7
abundance: NA
v_gene: TRBV2
CDR3aa: CASAGNRGSYEQYF
CDR3nt: TGTGCCAGTGCCGGGAACAGGGGAAGTTACGAGCAGTACTTC

d_gene: NA
len: 12
j_gene: TRBJ1-1
abundance: NA
v_gene: TRBV25-1
CDR3aa: CASSESTGAPAF
CDR3nt: TGTGCCAGCAGTGAATCTACGGGTGCGCCAGCCTTT

d_gene: NA
len: 13
j_gene: TRBJ1-2
abundance: few
v_gene: TRBV18
CDR3aa: CASSPATGYGYTF
CDR3nt: TGTGCCAGCTCACCAGCTACAGGGTATGGCTACACCTTC

d_gene: NA
len: 15
j_gene: TRBJ1-3
abundance: NA
v_gene: TRBV14
CDR3aa: CASSPLAGSGNTIYF
CDR3nt: TGTGCCAGCAGCCCGCTTGCGGGCTCTGGAAACACCATATATTTT

d_gene: NA
len: 16
j_gene: TRBJ2-2
abundance: NA
v_gene: TRBV5-5
CDR3aa: CASSLSYSLNTGELFF
CDR3nt: TGTGCCAGCAGCTTGTCTTACAGCTTGAACACCGGGGAGCTGTTTTTT

d_gene: NA
len: 15
j_gene: TRBJ1-5
abundance: NA
v_gene: TRBV2
CDR3aa: CASSDMALSNQPQHF
CDR3nt: TGTGCCAGCAGTGATATGGCCCTGAGCAATCAGCCCCAGCATTTT

d_gene: TRBD2
len: 16
j_gene: TRBJ2-3
abundance: once
v_gene: TRBV9
CDR3aa: CASSVVAGGLTDTQYF
CDR3nt: TGTGCCAGCAGCGTAGTTGCGGGGGGGCTCACAGATACGCAGTATTTT

d_gene: NA
len: 15
j_gene: TRBJ2-7
abundance: NA
v_gene: TRBV9
CDR3aa: CASSPRDTESYEQYF
CDR3nt: TGTGCCAGCAGCCCCCGGGACACGGAATCCTACGAGCAGTACTTC

d_gene: NA
len: 15
j_gene: TRBJ2-1
abundance: NA
v_gene: TRBV7-9
CDR3aa: CASSRPGSSYNEQFF
CDR3nt: TGTGCCAGCAGCCGACCTGGGAGCTCCTACAATGAGCAGTTCTTC

d_gene: TRBD2
len: 17
j_gene: TRBJ2-3
abundance: NA
v_gene: TRBV4-2
CDR3aa: CASSHPNRSGGTDTQYF
CDR3nt: TGTGCCAGCAGCCACCCTAATCGAAGCGGGGGAACAGATACGCAGTATTTT

d_gene: NA
len: 15
j_gene: TRBJ1-3
abundance: once
v_gene: TRBV4-2
CDR3aa: CASSQGNAGGNTIYF
CDR3nt: TGTGCCAGCAGCCAAGGAAATGCTGGGGGAAACACCATATATTTT

d_gene: TRBD1
len: 12
j_gene: TRBJ1-1
abundance: few
v_gene: TRBV7-6
CDR3aa: CASSQGDTEAFF
CDR3nt: TGTGCCAGCAGCCAGGGGGACACTGAAGCTTTCTTT

d_gene: TRBD1
len: 14
j_gene: TRBJ1-5
abundance: NA
v_gene: TRBV4-1
CDR3aa: CASSRQGANQPQHF
CDR3nt: TGCGCCAGCAGCCGACAGGGGGCGAATCAGCCCCAGCATTTT

d_gene: NA
len: 12
j_gene: TRBJ1-2
abundance: few
v_gene: TRBV10-3
CDR3aa: CAISEGTLGYTF
CDR3nt: TGTGCCATCAGTGAAGGGACCCTCGGCTACACCTTC

d_gene: NA
len: 13
j_gene: TRBJ1-1
abundance: NA
v_gene: TRBV7-9
CDR3aa: CASSLIVNTEAFF
CDR3nt: TGTGCCAGCAGCCTTATTGTTAACACTGAAGCTTTCTTT

d_gene: TRBD2
len: 19
j_gene: TRBJ2-2
abundance: NA
v_gene: TRBV7-6
CDR3aa: CASSLIILAGGPDTGELFF
CDR3nt: TGTGCCAGCAGCTTAATTATACTAGCGGGGGGGCCGGACACCGGGGAGCTGTTTTTT

d_gene: NA
len: 15
j_gene: TRBJ2-1
abundance: NA
v_gene: TRBV5-3
CDR3aa: CARSSPRRTYNEQFF
CDR3nt: TGTGCCAGAAGCTCTCCCAGAAGGACCTACAATGAGCAGTTCTTC

d_gene: TRBD2
len: 16
j_gene: TRBJ2-5
abundance: NA
v_gene: TRBV5-4
CDR3aa: CASSLGLAGGQETQYF
CDR3nt: TGTGCCAGCAGCCTGGGACTAGCGGGGGGGCAAGAGACCCAGTACTTC

d_gene: NA
len: 13
j_gene: TRBJ2-5
abundance: NA
v_gene: TRBV7-2
CDR3aa: CASSGSPQETQYF
CDR3nt: TGTGCCAGCAGCGGGTCGCCGCAAGAGACCCAGTACTTC

d_gene: TRBD1
len: 16
j_gene: TRBJ1-3
abundance: NA
v_gene: TRBV13
CDR3aa: CASSWTGRGVGNTIYF
CDR3nt: TGTGCCAGCAGCTGGACAGGGAGAGGAGTGGGAAACACCATATATTTT

d_gene: NA
len: 15
j_gene: TRBJ1-3
abundance: NA
v_gene: TRBV5-8
CDR3aa: CASSYGTGSGNTIYF
CDR3nt: TGTGCCAGCAGCTACGGGACGGGCTCTGGAAACACCATATATTTT

d_gene: NA
len: 13
j_gene: TRBJ1-5
abundance: NA
v_gene: TRBV11-2
CDR3aa: CASSLTRLGPQHF
CDR3nt: TGTGCCAGCAGCTTAACCAGATTAGGGCCCCAGCATTTT

d_gene: TRBD2
len: 16
j_gene: TRBJ2-1
abundance: NA
v_gene: TRBV10-3
CDR3aa: CAISEGGGTSVHEQFF
CDR3nt: TGTGCCATCAGTGAAGGGGGAGGGACTAGCGTTCATGAGCAGTTCTTC

d_gene: TRBD2
len: 15
j_gene: TRBJ2-5
abundance: once
v_gene: TRBV5-1
CDR3aa: CASTPGDYPRETQYF
CDR3nt: TGCGCCAGCACCCCGGGGGACTACCCCCGTGAGACCCAGTACTTC

d_gene: NA
len: 13
j_gene: TRBJ2-5
abundance: NA
v_gene: TRBV18
CDR3aa: CASSPKDPETQYF
CDR3nt: TGTGCCAGCTCACCAAAGGACCCAGAGACCCAGTACTTC

d_gene: NA
len: 11
j_gene: TRBJ2-7
abundance: NA
v_gene: TRBV7-2
CDR3aa: CASSFDYEQYF
CDR3nt: TGTGCCAGCAGCTTTGACTACGAGCAGTACTTC

d_gene: TRBD1
len: 15
j_gene: TRBJ1-2
abundance: NA
v_gene: TRBV2
CDR3aa: CASSEAGGTGYGYTF
CDR3nt: TGTGCCAGCAGTGAAGCGGGCGGGACAGGCTATGGCTACACCTTC